These 21 T cell receptor beta chains were sequenced from one sample in a study of radiation and T cells in renal cell carcinoma. Noted time point: blood 2 weeks post-SBRT. Documented treatment: 15 Gy SBRT to primary tumor, nephrectomy 4 weeks later. Sequencing was performed with immunoSEQ multiplex PCR; in TCRdb, only in-frame clones are kept and a portion is missing. The repertoire consists of 120,000 or so clones, with about four fifths occurring once and the leading ten covering roughly 6.2%. Specimen: blood, collected from a patient whose treatment included radiotherapy and nephrectomy. These receptors all stem from a man aged 50-59 years with renal cell carcinoma.

The rearrangement joins TRBV9 to TRBJ2-2; 10 positions match TRBD2. Germline values: CDR1 SGDLS, CDR2 YYNGEE. V was clipped by 4 bases and J by 3 bases; unmatched bases: 6. The CDR3 sequence is 16 residues long. The CDR3 DNA sequence: TGTGCCAGCAGCTCCAGCGGGGGGGCCGACACCGGGGAGCTGTTTTTT. Translated, it gives CASSSSGGADTGELFF.

The DNA of the CDR3 is TGTGCCAGCAGCTTTGGTGGTGATGAGACCCAGTACTTC. Its protein product is CASSFGGDETQYF. The rearrangement links TRBV7-9 to TRBJ2-5; D call uncertain. Trimming took 3 bases from V and 5 from J, leaving 10 bases between them. This CDR3 has 13 residues. The V gene's germline CDR1 is SEHNR and CDR2 FQNEAQ (reference sequence).

The CDR3 protein is CASSQDSNNQPQHF. CDR3 sequence (DNA): TGCGCCAGCAGCCAAGACAGCAACAATCAGCCCCAGCATTTT. V usage is TRBV4-1 and J usage is TRBJ1-5, with D unresolved. This CDR3 comprises 14 residues. Germline assignment: CDR1 MGHRA and CDR2 YSYEKL. Trimming cost V 0 bases and J 3 bases, with 6 bases left between them.

The chain employs TRBV10-3 and TRBJ2-3; 8 nucleotides match TRBD2. The V and J ends lost 11 bases and 2 bases, in that order; junction bases with no gene match: 6. From germline, CDR1 is ENHRY and CDR2 SYGVKD. The CDR3 length is 13 residues. The CDR3 loop reads CASTSGTTDTQYF. CDR3 in DNA: TGTGCCTCCACTAGCGGCACCACAGATACGCAGTATTTT.

This rearrangement joins TRBV6-5 to TRBJ1-2, with D hard to call. The CDR3 is made up of 12 amino acids. V lost 2 bases to trimming and J lost 6 bases, with 7 bases between them. Germline V CDR1 and CDR2: MNHEY, SVGAGI. The CDR3 nucleotides read TGTGCCAGCAGTTACATCGGGGATGGCTACACCTTC. Residues: CASSYIGDGYTF.

This clone was picked up one time. A read error may produce the germline difference seen at one junction end. The genes are TRBV7-7 and TRBJ2-3, with 7 positions matching TRBD1. The CDR3 has 18 amino acids. CDR1 is SSHAT and CDR2 is FNYEAQ in the germline V gene (reference sequence). CDR3 sequence reads: CASSPLRRTGTYPDTQYF. DNA for the CDR3: TGTGCTAGCAGCCCCCTCCGTCGGACAGGAACGTACCCAGATACGCAGTATTTT.

The chain has TRBV18 and TRBJ1-1; 12 bases are shared with TRBD1. Trimming at V came to 3 bases and at J to 4 bases, leaving 3 bases not matched to a gene. Germline V gives CDR1 KGHSH, CDR2 LQKENI. This CDR3 has 15 amino acids. CDR3 sequence reads: CASSPGTGGRTEAFF. CDR3 DNA sequence: TGTGCCAGCTCACCTGGGACAGGGGGCCGCACTGAAGCTTTCTTT.

The chain uses TRBV29-1 and TRBJ2-1; D remains unclear. With 7 bases removed from V and 8 bases from J, the gap between germline ends came to 9 bases. The CDR3 consists of 10 residues. Per the germline V gene, CDR1 is SQVTM and CDR2 is ANQGSEA. The CDR3 region is CSAQIDEQFF. Here the CDR3 DNA reads TGCAGCGCTCAGATCGATGAGCAGTTCTTC.

This clone was seen once. The chain recombines TRBV7-8 with TRBJ2-5; D unresolved. Trimming pared 4 bases from V and 5 bases from J, leaving 20 bases between. Germline assignment: CDR1 SGHVS and CDR2 FQNEAQ. This CDR3 has 16 residues. CDR3 sequence: CASSSSGPPIGETQYF. The CDR3 DNA follows: TGTGCCAGCAGCTCTTCCGGGCCTCCTATAGGGGAGACCCAGTACTTC.

The chain couples TRBV5-1 to TRBJ1-2, with D hard to call. V lost 0 bases and J lost 6, with 12 bases in between. This CDR3 contains 14 residues. Germline assignment: CDR1 SGHRS and CDR2 YFSETQ. CDR3 nucleotide sequence: TGCGCCAGCAGCTTGGGGGCGGGTTCGGATGGCTACACCTTC. Protein product: CASSLGAGSDGYTF. Looking up the rest from reference TRBV5-1 and TRBJ1-2 gives the full variable domain: KAGVTQTPRYLIKTRGQQVTLSCSPISGHRSVSWYQQTPGQGLQFLFEYFSETQRNKGNFPGRFSGRQFSNSRSEMNVSTLELGDSALYLCASSLGAGSDGYTFGSGTRLTVV.

The chain is built from TRBV10-3 and TRBJ1-3, with D perhaps matching TRBD1 (5 bases). Trimming cost V 11 bases and J 0 bases, with 17 bases left between them. This CDR3 contains 15 residues. Germline lookup yields CDR1 ENHRY and CDR2 SYGVKD. Here the CDR3 DNA reads TGTGCCGCCACCCGGGGCCTAAGCTCTGGAAACACCATATATTTT. As protein: CAATRGLSSGNTIYF.

This clone was recorded only once. CDR3: CAISEGNYGYTF. As DNA, the CDR3 is TGTGCCATCAGTGAAGGAAACTATGGCTACACCTTC. The chain is built from TRBV10-3 and TRBJ1-2; D is uncertain. Per germline, CDR1 ENHRY and CDR2 SYGVKD. V was trimmed by 3 bases and J by 2 bases, leaving 4 bases between them. The CDR3 covers 12 residues.

The chain recombines TRBV2 with TRBJ2-1, with TRBD2 as a possible D gene (5 bases). V shed 7 bases and J shed 0 bases, with 16 bases lying between them. Germline V CDR1 and CDR2: SNHLY, FYNNEI. The CDR3 runs to 16 residues. The CDR3 protein is CASTVSIASSYNEQFF. CDR3 sequence (DNA): TGTGCCAGCACGGTCAGCATAGCGAGCTCCTACAATGAGCAGTTCTTC.

This clone was detected only once. This chain uses TRBV6-5 with TRBJ2-7, with 15 bases fitting TRBD2. V lost 5 bases to trimming and J lost 3 bases; unmatched junction nucleotides: 2. Germline values: CDR1 MNHEY, CDR2 SVGAGI. The CDR3 is 15 residues long. CDR3 coding DNA: TGTGCCAGCAGTGGGACTAGCGGGAGGCACTACGAGCAGTACTTC. Amino acids: CASSGTSGRHYEQYF.

The V and J genes are TRBV4-3 and TRBJ1-4, with 8 bases that match TRBD1. V gave up 1 base and J gave up 8 bases; unmatched junction bases: 6. This CDR3 spans 15 amino acids. CDR1 and CDR2 (germline): LGHNA, YSLEER. The CDR3 DNA reads TGCGCCAGCAGCCAAGGACAGGGGTGGGCGGAAAAACTGTTTTTT. Its protein product is CASSQGQGWAEKLFF.

This clone was recorded only once. This chain links TRBV4-1 with TRBJ2-7; no firm D call. Germline loops: CDR1 MGHRA, CDR2 YSYEKL. V lost 4 bases and J lost 5, with 15 bases in between. The CDR3 sequence is 14 residues long. DNA of the CDR3: TGCGCCAGCAGCCGGCGGAAGAATTTGGACGAGCAGTACTTC. This gives the protein CASSRRKNLDEQYF.

The V and J genes are TRBV4-1 and TRBJ1-2; D remains ambiguous. V was pared by 1 base and J by 0 bases, with 6 bases between. The germline gives CDR1 MGHRA, CDR2 YSYEKL. The CDR3 totals 14 residues. The CDR3 DNA reads as TGCGCCAGCAGCCAAGCAACAGCTAACTATGGCTACACCTTC. This translates into CASSQATANYGYTF.

The chain couples TRBV7-8 to TRBJ1-5; 8 positions match TRBD1. CDR1 is SGHVS, CDR2 FQNEAQ, per germline. The CDR3 covers 15 residues. V lost 5 bases and J lost 6; bases outside the gene matches: 9. The CDR3 sequence is CASSRTAGGVQPQHF. The CDR3, as DNA: TGTGCCAGCAGCCGCACGGCAGGGGGCGTTCAGCCCCAGCATTTT.

The genes are TRBV5-6 and TRBJ2-1; TRBD1 is a possible D gene (6 bases). This CDR3 is built from 19 residues. V lost 5 bases, J lost 2 bases, and 26 bases lay in between. Germline V lookup: CDR1 SGHDT, CDR2 YYEEEE. DNA for the CDR3: TGTGCCAGCAGTTTTAAACAGGGTACCAGCGGCCAGACCTACAATGAGCAGTTCTTC. Its translation: CASSFKQGTSGQTYNEQFF.

This clone was detected only once. This chain joins TRBV13 and TRBJ2-5; D ambiguous. Germline lookup yields CDR1 PRHDT and CDR2 FYEKMQ (reference sequence). Trimming removed 0 bases from V and 4 bases from J, with 6 bases in between. This CDR3 has 13 residues. CDR3 in DNA: TGTGCCAGCAGCTTAGGGGGGTCAGAGACCCAGTACTTC. Translation: CASSLGGSETQYF.

V is TRBV6-6 and J is TRBJ1-1; D uncertain. The CDR3 runs 12 residues. Trimming pared 6 bases from V and 11 bases from J, leaving 16 bases between. Germline CDR1 is MNHNY and CDR2 is SVGAGI (reference sequence). The CDR3: CASSLPIEDAFF. DNA of the CDR3: TGTGCCAGCAGCCTCCCGATCGAGGACGCTTTCTTT.